This is a list of T cell receptor beta chains from one sample in a study of vaccination and CD4 T cells after COVID-19. Using its own MiXCR run on the PCR reads, TCRdb lists one record per CDR3 protein. The table lists about 15,000 distinct CDR3 sequences, approximately 66% of them singletons, with 0.9% to 1.2% in the top ten. The sequences come from CD4+ T cells from blood, collected after SARS-CoV-2 vaccination. These receptors were collected from a human donor who had recovered from COVID-19. Both conserved end residues are trimmed from each CDR3. D genes are given only for firm matches. Size is stated for part of the rows, as once, few or many counts, or as a class when the clone is expanded.

TRBV20-1,TRBJ2-5,few,TRBD2,SARDADPGLALQETQY
TRBV7-2,TRBJ1-1,-,-,ASSKNVGGTEAF
TRBV7-9,TRBJ2-7,-,-,ASSLDPGAYEQY
TRBV28,TRBJ1-5,-,-,ASSLWGRNSNQPQH
TRBV30,TRBJ1-1,-,-,AWILGNTEAF
TRBV5-8,TRBJ2-5,-,TRBD1,ASSLGTGSRETQY
TRBV10-1,TRBJ2-1,few,-,ASSDSLGEQF
TRBV6-1,TRBJ1-5,-,-,ASSDSNQPQH
TRBV6-2/TRBV6-3,TRBJ2-7,-,TRBD1,ASRPGQGTYEQY
TRBV12-3/TRBV12-4,TRBJ1-2,-,TRBD1,ASSEQGRYGYT
TRBV29-1,TRBJ2-3,-,-,SVEVGGTDTQY
TRBV4-3,TRBJ1-4,-,TRBD1,ASSPTTGNEKLF
TRBV19,TRBJ2-7,-,-,ASSRVAVEPYEQY
TRBV24-1,TRBJ2-2,-,-,ATSDMRSGPGELF
TRBV20-1,TRBJ2-5,-,TRBD2,SASFPSGSRETQY
TRBV20-1,TRBJ1-4,few,-,SARDSGDREKLF
TRBV27,TRBJ1-5,-,-,ASSLSWQQLQPQH
TRBV5-8,TRBJ1-1,-,-,ASSLEFRAEAF
TRBV6-1,TRBJ2-1,-,TRBD1,ASSERTGTGGNEQF
TRBV7-9,TRBJ2-3,few,TRBD1,ASSMDRGITDTQY
TRBV6-1,TRBJ2-6,-,-,ASMWGFSSGANVLT
TRBV6-1,TRBJ2-3,-,-,ASSKARQAPPDTQY
TRBV20-1,TRBJ2-7,-,TRBD2,SAPRLAGVQEQY
TRBV6-1,TRBJ1-3,-,-,ASSDRGGGNTIY